The sequence of this T cell receptor (beta chain) was determined in a study of blood T cells in healthy people across ages. Overall study findings and caveats: More naive CD4+ cells and higher diversity were found in long-lived than in aged donors.

Peripheral blood samples of about 10 milliliters were drawn from each donor. A minimum of 5 micrograms of total RNA was extracted per sample. Comments on this clonotype: What it binds is not known.

The J segment lost 5 bases and the V segment lost 6 bases, leaving 9 bases of the junction unmatched. The CDR3 is made up of 16 amino acids. CDR1 SNHLY and CDR2 FYNNEI come from the germline V gene. With a J-beta primer mix and a sample-barcoded 5' primer, a second PCR ran about 7 to 12 cycles. TCRdb fed the 5' RACE reads into MiXCR, producing one record per CDR3 protein. Among approximately 900,000 distinct CDR3 sequences listed, about 48% were seen once. J is TRBJ2-3 and V is TRBV2; 12 nucleotides match TRBD2. Sample: blood. This clonotype originated in a young man in good health. The CDR3 reads CASRGVGLAGIDTQYF. CDR3 nucleotide sequence: TGTGCCAGCAGGGGGGTAGGACTAGCGGGGATAGATACGCAGTATTTT.